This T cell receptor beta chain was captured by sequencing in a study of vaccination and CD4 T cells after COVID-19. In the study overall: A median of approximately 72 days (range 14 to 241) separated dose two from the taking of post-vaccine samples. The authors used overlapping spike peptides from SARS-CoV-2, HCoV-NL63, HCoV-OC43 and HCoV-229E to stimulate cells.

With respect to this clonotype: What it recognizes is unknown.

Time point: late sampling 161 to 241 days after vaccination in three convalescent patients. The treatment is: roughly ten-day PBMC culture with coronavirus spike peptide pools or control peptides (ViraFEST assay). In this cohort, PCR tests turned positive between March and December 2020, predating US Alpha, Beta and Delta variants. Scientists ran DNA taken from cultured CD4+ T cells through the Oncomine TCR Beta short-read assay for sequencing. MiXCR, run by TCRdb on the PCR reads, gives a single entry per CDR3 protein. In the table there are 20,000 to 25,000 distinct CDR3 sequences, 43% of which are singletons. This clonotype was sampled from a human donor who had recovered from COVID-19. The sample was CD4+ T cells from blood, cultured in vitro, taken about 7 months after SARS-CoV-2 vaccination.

CDR3 in DNA: TGTGCCAGCAGCTTAGAGGGGACTCCCTACGAGCAGTTCTTC. Protein sequence: CASSLEGTPYEQFF. The chain employs TRBV7-9 and TRBJ2-1; TRBD2 might be the D (6 bases). Germline CDR1 reads SEHNR; CDR2 reads FQNEAQ (reference sequence). CDR3 length equals 14 residues. The V end lost 1 base, the J end lost 10 bases, and 14 bases lay between the germline ends.